This T cell receptor beta chain was captured by sequencing in a study of blood T cell repertoires in COVID-19. Background on the study: Some COVID-19 samples were acute and others convalescent; all came from the United States, Italy and Spain.

TCRdb's table, derived via immunoSEQ multiplex PCR, lists solely in-frame clones and lacks some. This sample carries about 220,000 clones, 80% to 90% of them seen once, and the ten largest clones take 9.5% to 10%. V lost 6 bases and J 8 bases, leaving 16 bases between the germline ends. CDR1 and CDR2 (germline): LNHDA, SQIVND (reference sequence). The length of the CDR3 is 13 residues. V usage is TRBV19 and J usage is TRBJ1-2; possibly TRBD1 for D (5 bases). The clonotype was recovered from a man aged 50-60 years with active or convalescent COVID-19. Sequencing was done on a sample of peripheral blood. Here the CDR3 DNA reads TGTGCCAGTAGGGGCCTGGGGGGGAGCGGCTACACCTTC. Translated: CASRGLGGSGYTF. Full variable domain (rest looked up from reference TRBV19 and TRBJ1-2): DGGITQSPKYLFRKEGQNVTLSCEQNLNHDAMYWYRQDPGQGLRLIYYSQIVNDFQKGDIAEGYSVSREKKESFPLTVTSAQKNPTAFYLCASRGLGGSGYTFGSGTRLTVV.